This TCR beta chain was recovered during a study of cytomegalovirus exposure and HLA in healthy donors. About the study: Unique TCRs numbering 75 million to 95 million, obtained from HLA-typed donors, made up an early data release.

Germline CDR1 MGHDK, CDR2 SYGVNS. The CDR3 length is 13 residues. The V and J ends lost 4 bases and 7 bases, in that order; junction bases with no gene match: 3. The PCR was carried out with 60 Vbeta primers and 13 Jbeta primers. The table came from immunoSEQ multiplex PCR; TCRdb's copy has only in-frame clones and leaves some out. The repertoire holds more than 140,000 clones, approximately 84% seen once, with more than 1.5% in the top ten. Details on this clone: Its matching antigen is unknown.

Study-wide results and caveats: Later examination showed HLA-associated TCR beta chains had greater clonal expansion than equally common others. As immune exposure information, only CMV serostatus was available.

This chain links TRBV25-1 with TRBJ1-1; 10 bases are shared with TRBD1. The sample comprised PBMCs. The TCR was taken from a woman in her forties in good health and CMV-seronegative. CDR3 protein: CASSGTGGYEAFF. The DNA of the CDR3 is TGTGCCAGCAGTGGGACAGGGGGATATGAAGCTTTCTTT.